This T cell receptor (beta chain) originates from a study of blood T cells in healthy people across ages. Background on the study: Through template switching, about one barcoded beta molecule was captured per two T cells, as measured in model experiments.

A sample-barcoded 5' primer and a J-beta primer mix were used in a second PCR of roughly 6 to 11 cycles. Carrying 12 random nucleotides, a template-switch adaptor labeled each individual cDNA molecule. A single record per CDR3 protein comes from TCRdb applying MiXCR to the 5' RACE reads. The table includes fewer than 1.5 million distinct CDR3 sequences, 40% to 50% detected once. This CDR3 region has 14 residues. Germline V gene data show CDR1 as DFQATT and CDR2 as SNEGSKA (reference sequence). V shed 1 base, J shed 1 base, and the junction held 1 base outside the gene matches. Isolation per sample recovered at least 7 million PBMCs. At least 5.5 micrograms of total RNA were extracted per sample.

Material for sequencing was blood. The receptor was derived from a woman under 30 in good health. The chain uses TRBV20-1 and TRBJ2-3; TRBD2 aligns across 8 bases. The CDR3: CSARGRGGTDTQYF. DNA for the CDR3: TGCAGTGCTAGAGGGCGGGGGGGCACAGATACGCAGTATTTT.